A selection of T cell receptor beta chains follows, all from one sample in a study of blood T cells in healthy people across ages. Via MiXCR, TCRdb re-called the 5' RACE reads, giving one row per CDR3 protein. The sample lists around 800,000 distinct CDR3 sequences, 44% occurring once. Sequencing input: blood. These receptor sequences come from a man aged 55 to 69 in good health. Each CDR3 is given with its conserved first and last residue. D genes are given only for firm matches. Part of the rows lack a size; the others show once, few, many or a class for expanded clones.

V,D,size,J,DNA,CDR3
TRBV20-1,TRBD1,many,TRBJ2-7,TGCAGTGCAAGGACAGGCTACGAGCAGTACTTC,CSARTGYEQYF
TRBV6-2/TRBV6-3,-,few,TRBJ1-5,TGTGCCAGCAGTTACGGGAGGAGCAATCAGCCCCAGCATTTT,CASSYGRSNQPQHF
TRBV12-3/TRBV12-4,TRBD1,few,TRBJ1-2,TGTGCCAGCAGCAACGAAGACAGGGGCCGCGGCTACACCTTC,CASSNEDRGRGYTF
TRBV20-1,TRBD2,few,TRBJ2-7,TGCAGTGCTAGGGCTAGCGGGGGGTATGTTTACGAGCAGTACTTC,CSARASGGYVYEQYF
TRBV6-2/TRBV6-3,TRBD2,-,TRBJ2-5,TGTGCCAGCAGTTACGAACTAGCGGGGGGGCCCCTCCTTTTACCGGGGCAGTACTTC,CASSYELAGGPLLLPGQYF
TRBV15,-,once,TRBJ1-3,TGTGCCACCAGCATGACTGGAAACACCATATATTTT,CATSMTGNTIYF
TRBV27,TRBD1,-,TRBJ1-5,TGTGCCAGTTCAAGGGGGACAGGAGGAAATCAGCCCCAGCATTTT,CASSRGTGGNQPQHF
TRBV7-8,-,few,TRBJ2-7,TGTGCCAGCAGCTCAGGGGCAGACTACGAGCAGTACTTC,CASSSGADYEQYF
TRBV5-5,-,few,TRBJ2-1,TGTGCCAGCAGCTTAACTCCCTCCTACAATGAGCAGTTCTTC,CASSLTPSYNEQFF
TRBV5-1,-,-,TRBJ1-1,TGCGCCAGCAGACAGGATACAGGAATGAACACTGAAGCTTTCTTT,CASRQDTGMNTEAFF
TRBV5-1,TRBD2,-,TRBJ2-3,TGCGCCAGCAGCTTATCGGGGACTAGATCGACAGATACGCAGTATTTT,CASSLSGTRSTDTQYF
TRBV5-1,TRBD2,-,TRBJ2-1,TGCGCCAGCAGCTCCCGAGGGGCACTAGCGGGGGGTAGTTCCTACAATGAGCAGTTCTTC,CASSSRGALAGGSSYNEQFF
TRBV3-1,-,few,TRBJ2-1,TGTGCCAGCAGCCCAACCTCCGGGACGGCGAACAATGAGCAGTTCTTC,CASSPTSGTANNEQFF
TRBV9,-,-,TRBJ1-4,TGTGCCAGCAGCGTAGAGATACAGGGTGATAATGAAAAACTGTTTTTT,CASSVEIQGDNEKLFF
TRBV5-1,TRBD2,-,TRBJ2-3,TGCGCCAGCAGCTTGGAAGGACTAGCGGGGGGGCGCACAGATACGCAGTATTTT,CASSLEGLAGGRTDTQYF
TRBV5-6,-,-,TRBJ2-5,TGTGCCAGCAGCTCGCCTCCGCGCCAAGAGACCCAGTACTTC,CASSSPPRQETQYF